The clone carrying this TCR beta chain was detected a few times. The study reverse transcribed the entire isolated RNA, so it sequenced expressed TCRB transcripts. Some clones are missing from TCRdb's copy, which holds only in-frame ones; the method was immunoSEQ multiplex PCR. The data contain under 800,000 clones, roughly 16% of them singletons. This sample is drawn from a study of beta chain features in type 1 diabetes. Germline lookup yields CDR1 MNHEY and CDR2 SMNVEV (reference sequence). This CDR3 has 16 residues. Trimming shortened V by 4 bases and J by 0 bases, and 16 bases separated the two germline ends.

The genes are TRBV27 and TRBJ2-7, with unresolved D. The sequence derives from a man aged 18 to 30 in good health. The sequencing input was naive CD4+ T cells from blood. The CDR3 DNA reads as TGTGCCAGCAGTTCATACCGGGTCCCGAGCTCCTACGAGCAGTACTTC. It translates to CASSSYRVPSSYEQYF.